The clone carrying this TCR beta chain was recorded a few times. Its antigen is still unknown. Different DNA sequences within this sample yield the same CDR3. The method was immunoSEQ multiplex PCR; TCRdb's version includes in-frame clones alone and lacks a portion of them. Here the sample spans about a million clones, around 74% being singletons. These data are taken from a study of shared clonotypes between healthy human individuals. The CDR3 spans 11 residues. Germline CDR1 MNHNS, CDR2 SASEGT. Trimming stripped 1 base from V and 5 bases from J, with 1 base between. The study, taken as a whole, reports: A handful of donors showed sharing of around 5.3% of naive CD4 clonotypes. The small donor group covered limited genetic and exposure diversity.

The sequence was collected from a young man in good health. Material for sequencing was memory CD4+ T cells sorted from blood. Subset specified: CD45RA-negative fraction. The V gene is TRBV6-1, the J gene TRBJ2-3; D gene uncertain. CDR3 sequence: CASSEVDTQYF. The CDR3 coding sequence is TGTGCCAGCAGTGAAGTAGATACGCAGTATTTT.